This T cell receptor beta chain was recovered during a study of CD8+CD57+ T cells in acquired aplastic anemia. Study results and limitations: There were fewer than 35 CD8+ CDR3 sequences that occurred in both patients and controls.

The CDR3 length is 12 residues. The germline gives CDR1 ENHRY, CDR2 SYGVKD. On this clonotype: Its target is unknown.

The use of genomic DNA as template underpinned the TCR beta VDJ and CDR3 profiling. TCRdb processed the reads anew with MiXCR; each CDR3 protein has one entry. The table has more than 40,000 distinct CDR3 sequences, about 73% seen once; the top ten hold roughly 34%. The receptor's source is a human donor in good health, serving as a control. The gene calls are TRBV10-3 and TRBJ2-2, with 9 bases matching TRBD1. Sequences were obtained from sorted CD4+, CD8+, or CD8+CD57+ T cells (not recorded which) from PBMCs. The CDR3: CAGQGRTGELFF. CDR3 in DNA: TGTGCGGGACAGGGAAGAACCGGGGAGCTGTTTTTT.